The subject of this entry is one T cell receptor (beta chain). The antigen is undetermined. These data originate in a study of cytomegalovirus exposure and HLA in healthy donors. Study-level findings and limits: Presence/absence analyses supposed approximately even sequencing depth among donors.

PCR employed 60 Vbeta and 13 Jbeta primers. This table comes from immunoSEQ multiplex PCR, and its TCRdb copy is limited to in-frame clones, with some not included. In the table there are under 95,000 clones, around three quarters of which are singletons. There are 18 residues in the CDR3. CDR1 and CDR2 from the germline V gene are MGHRA and YSYEKL. V lost 2 bases and J 9 bases, leaving 23 bases between the germline ends. The specimen sequenced was PBMCs. This receptor was obtained from a male donor in good health and CMV-seronegative. The chain employs TRBV4-1 and TRBJ1-6; D may be TRBD1 (5 bases). CDR3 sequence (DNA): TGCGCCAGCAGCCAATTGGACATGGGATTCCTACGTGGTTCACCCCTCCACTTT. Its protein product is CASSQLDMGFLRGSPLHF.